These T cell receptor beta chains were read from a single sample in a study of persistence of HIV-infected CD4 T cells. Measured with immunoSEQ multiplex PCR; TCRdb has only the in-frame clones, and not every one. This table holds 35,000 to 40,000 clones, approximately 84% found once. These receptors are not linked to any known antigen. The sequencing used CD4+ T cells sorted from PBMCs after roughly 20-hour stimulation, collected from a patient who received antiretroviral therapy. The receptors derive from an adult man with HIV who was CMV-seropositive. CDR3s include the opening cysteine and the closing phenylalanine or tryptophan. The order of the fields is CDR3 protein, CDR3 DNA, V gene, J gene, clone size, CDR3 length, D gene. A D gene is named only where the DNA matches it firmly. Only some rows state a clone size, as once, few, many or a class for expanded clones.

CDR3 protein: CASSSDRGAVVNTEAFF
CDR3 DNA: TGTGCCAGCAGTTCCGACAGGGGCGCGGTAGTGAACACTGAAGCTTTCTTT
V gene: TRBV28
J gene: TRBJ1-1
clone size: once
CDR3 length: 17
D gene: TRBD1

CDR3 protein: CASSFGWEGPYEQYF
CDR3 DNA: TGTGCCAGCAGCTTCGGGTGGGAAGGCCCCTACGAGCAGTACTTC
V gene: TRBV7-9
J gene: TRBJ2-7
clone size: few
CDR3 length: 15
D gene: .

CDR3 protein: CASSLKGIREKLFF
CDR3 DNA: TGCGCCAGCAGCTTAAAGGGGATCAGGGAAAAACTGTTTTTT
V gene: TRBV5-1
J gene: TRBJ1-4
clone size: .
CDR3 length: 14
D gene: .

CDR3 protein: CASSPRDLSGEQYF
CDR3 DNA: TGTGCCAGCTCACCTCGGGACCTGTCGGGCGAGCAGTACTTC
V gene: TRBV18
J gene: TRBJ2-7
clone size: .
CDR3 length: 14
D gene: .

CDR3 protein: CSVGLRGSGNTEAFF
CDR3 DNA: TGCAGCGTCGGGCTAAGGGGGTCCGGGAACACTGAAGCTTTCTTT
V gene: TRBV29-1
J gene: TRBJ1-1
clone size: .
CDR3 length: 15
D gene: .

CDR3 protein: CAISESSQGVERNTIYF
CDR3 DNA: TGTGCCATCAGTGAGTCAAGTCAGGGGGTAGAAAGAAACACCATATATTTT
V gene: TRBV10-3
J gene: TRBJ1-3
clone size: .
CDR3 length: 17
D gene: TRBD1

CDR3 protein: CASSGSETQYF
CDR3 DNA: TGTGCCAGCAGCGGCAGTGAGACCCAGTACTTC
V gene: TRBV7-6
J gene: TRBJ2-5
clone size: .
CDR3 length: 11
D gene: .

CDR3 protein: CSVDGGAFF
CDR3 DNA: TGCAGCGTTGATGGGGGAGCTTTCTTT
V gene: TRBV29-1
J gene: TRBJ1-1
clone size: few
CDR3 length: 9
D gene: .

CDR3 protein: CSASKGIGYEQYF
CDR3 DNA: TGCAGTGCTAGTAAGGGGATCGGCTACGAGCAGTACTTC
V gene: TRBV20-1
J gene: TRBJ2-7
clone size: medium-sized
CDR3 length: 13
D gene: .

CDR3 protein: CASSLRLDTEAFF
CDR3 DNA: TGTGCCAGCAGCCTGCGCCTTGACACTGAAGCTTTCTTT
V gene: TRBV7-6
J gene: TRBJ1-1
clone size: .
CDR3 length: 13
D gene: .